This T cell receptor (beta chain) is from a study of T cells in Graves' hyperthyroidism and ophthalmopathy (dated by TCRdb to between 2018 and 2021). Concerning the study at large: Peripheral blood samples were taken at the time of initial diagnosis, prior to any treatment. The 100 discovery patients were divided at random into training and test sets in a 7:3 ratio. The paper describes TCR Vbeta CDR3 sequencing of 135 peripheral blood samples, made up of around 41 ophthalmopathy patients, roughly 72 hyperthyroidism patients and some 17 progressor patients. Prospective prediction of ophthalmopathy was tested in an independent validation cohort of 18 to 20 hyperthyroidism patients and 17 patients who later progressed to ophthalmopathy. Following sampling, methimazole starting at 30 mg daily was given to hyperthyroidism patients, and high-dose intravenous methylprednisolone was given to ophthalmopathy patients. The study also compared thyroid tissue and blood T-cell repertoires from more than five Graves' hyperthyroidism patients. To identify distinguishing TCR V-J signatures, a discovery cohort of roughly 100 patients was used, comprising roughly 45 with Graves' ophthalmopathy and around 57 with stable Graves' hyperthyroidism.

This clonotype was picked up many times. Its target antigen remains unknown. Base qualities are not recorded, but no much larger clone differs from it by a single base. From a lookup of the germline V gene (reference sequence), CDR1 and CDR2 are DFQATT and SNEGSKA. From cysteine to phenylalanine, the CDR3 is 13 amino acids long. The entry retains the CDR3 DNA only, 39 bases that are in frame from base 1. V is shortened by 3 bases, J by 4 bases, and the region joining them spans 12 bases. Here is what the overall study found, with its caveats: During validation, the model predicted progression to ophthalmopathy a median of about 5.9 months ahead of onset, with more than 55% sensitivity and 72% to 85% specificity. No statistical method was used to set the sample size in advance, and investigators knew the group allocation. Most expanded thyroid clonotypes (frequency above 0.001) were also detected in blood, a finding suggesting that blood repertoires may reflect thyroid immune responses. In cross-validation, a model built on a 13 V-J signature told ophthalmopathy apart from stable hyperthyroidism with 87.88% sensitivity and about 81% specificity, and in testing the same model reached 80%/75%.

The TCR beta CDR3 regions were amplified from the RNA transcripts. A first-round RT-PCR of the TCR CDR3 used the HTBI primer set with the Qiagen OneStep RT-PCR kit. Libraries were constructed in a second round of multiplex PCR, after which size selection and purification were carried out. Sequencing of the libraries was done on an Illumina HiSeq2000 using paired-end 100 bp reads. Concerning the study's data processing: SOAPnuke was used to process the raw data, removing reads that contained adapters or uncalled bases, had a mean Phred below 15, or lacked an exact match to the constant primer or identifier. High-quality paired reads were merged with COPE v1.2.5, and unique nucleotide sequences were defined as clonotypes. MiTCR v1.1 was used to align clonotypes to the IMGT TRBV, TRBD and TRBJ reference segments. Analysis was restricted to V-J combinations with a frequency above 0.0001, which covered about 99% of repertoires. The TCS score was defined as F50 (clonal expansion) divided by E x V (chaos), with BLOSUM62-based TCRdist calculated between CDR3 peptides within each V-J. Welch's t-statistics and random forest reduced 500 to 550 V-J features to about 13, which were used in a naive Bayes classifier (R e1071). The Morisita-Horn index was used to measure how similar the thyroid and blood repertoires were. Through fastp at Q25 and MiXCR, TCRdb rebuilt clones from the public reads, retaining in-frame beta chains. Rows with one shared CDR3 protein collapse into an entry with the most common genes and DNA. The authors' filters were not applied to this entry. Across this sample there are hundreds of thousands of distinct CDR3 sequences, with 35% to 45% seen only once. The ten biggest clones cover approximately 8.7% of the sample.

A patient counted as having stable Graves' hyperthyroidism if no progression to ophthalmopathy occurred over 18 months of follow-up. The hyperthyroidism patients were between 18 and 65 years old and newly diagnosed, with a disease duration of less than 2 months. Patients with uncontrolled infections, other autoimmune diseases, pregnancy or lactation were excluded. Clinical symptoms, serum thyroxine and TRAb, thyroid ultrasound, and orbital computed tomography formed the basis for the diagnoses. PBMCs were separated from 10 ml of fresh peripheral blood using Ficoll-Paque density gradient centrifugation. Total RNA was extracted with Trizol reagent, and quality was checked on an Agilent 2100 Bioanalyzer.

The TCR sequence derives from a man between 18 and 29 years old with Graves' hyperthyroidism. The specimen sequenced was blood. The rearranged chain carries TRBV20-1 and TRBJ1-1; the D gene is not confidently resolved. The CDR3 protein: CSASSGRATEAFF. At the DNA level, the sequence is TGCAGTGCTAGCTCTGGGCGCGCCACTGAAGCTTTCTTT.